This T cell receptor (beta chain) was sequenced for a study of blood T cell repertoires in COVID-19. Study-level information: Samples taken during acute and convalescent COVID-19 were collected in the United States, Italy and Spain. T cells, B-cell-depleted T cells, or PBMCs provided the cDNA or gDNA that served as material.

Per the original methods: Using reference gene primer amplification, nucleated cell counts were estimated. TCRdb keeps only in-frame clones here, not all; method: immunoSEQ multiplex PCR. V and J calls and clone size follow that table, whereas D and trimming were derived from the DNA. Of about 78,000 clones in the sample, around 84% were seen once. V trimming: 5 bases; J trimming: 6 bases; junction bases outside the gene matches: 8. This CDR3 has 15 amino acids. Per the germline V gene, CDR1 is MDHEN and CDR2 is SYDVKM. V is TRBV28 and J is TRBJ1-3; 9 bases align to TRBD1. This receptor was identified in a man over 45 with acute or convalescent COVID-19. Sequencing input: peripheral blood. DNA of the CDR3: TGTGCCAGCAGTAGGGGACAGGGTAGGGAAAACACCATATATTTT. This codes for CASSRGQGRENTIYF.